This record covers a single TCR beta chain. Its antigen is currently not known. Base quality data are lacking; no much larger clone is found one base away. This record belongs to a study of control samples from healthy donors and cancer patients (TCRdb year 2020). The library was made by the immunoSEQ multiplex PCR assay. Sourced from immuneACCESS, this table was stored by TCRdb with only in-frame sequences that have V and J called. A share of the clones is absent; for the studies checked, an unresolved V gene accounts for under half, and the remainder has no known explanation. The sample includes roughly 180,000 clones, with roughly 93% observed a single time. Approximately 4% of the sample lies in the top ten. The CDR3 holds 14 amino acids from the cysteine to the phenylalanine. The read is trimmed to its CDR3 DNA, 42 bases read in frame from base 1. Looking up the germline V gene yields CDR1 SGHRS and CDR2 YFSETQ. The germline ends are 12 bases apart after V is trimmed by 4 bases and J by 5 bases.

Sequencing was performed on blood. The rearranged segments are TRBV5-1 and TRBJ2-2, and perhaps TRBD2 as D gene, on 6 matching bases. This TCR was sampled from a woman aged 55-69 years in good health. The CDR3 region reads CASSVLAITGELFF. In nucleotides, the sequence is TGCGCCAGCAGCGTGCTAGCGATAACCGGGGAGCTGTTTTTT.